Following are 26 T cell receptor beta chains from one sample sequenced in a study of cytomegalovirus exposure and HLA in healthy donors. The PCR ran on 60 Vbeta and 13 Jbeta primers. Sequenced by immunoSEQ multiplex PCR; TCRdb stores in-frame clones only, minus some. The profile shows around 250,000 clones, around 80% of them singletons. Specimen: PBMCs. These receptors were taken from a woman aged 55-70 years in good health and CMV-seropositive.

V gene TRBV6-5 combines with J gene TRBJ2-3, with D possibly TRBD1 on 5 matching bases. The CDR3 consists of 13 residues. Germline V gene data show CDR1 as MNHEY and CDR2 as SVGAGI. With 2 bases removed from V and 3 bases from J, the gap between germline ends came to 6 bases. The CDR3: CASSYQGTDTQYF. CDR3 in DNA: TGTGCCAGCAGTTACCAGGGTACAGATACGCAGTATTTT.

V and J are TRBV21-1 and TRBJ2-7; no check of the table's D call, TRBD1, against the DNA was made. TRBV21-1 represents a pseudogene. This CDR3 has 18 amino acids. The CDR3 DNA sequence: TGTGCCAGCAGCCCCCGGCCCTTTTGGACAGGGGGTAGGTACGAGCAGTACTTC. Its translation: CASSPRPFWTGGRYEQYF.

The rearrangement uses TRBV4-1 and TRBJ2-1; D remains unclear. Deletions cut 3 bases from V and 0 bases from J, with 12 bases between. The CDR3 is 16 amino acids. From germline, CDR1 is MGHRA and CDR2 YSYEKL. The DNA of the CDR3 is TGCGCCAGCAGCCAGATCCCCCTGAGCTCCTACAATGAGCAGTTCTTC. This encodes CASSQIPLSSYNEQFF.

In DNA form, the CDR3 reads TGCGCCAGCATTTCCGGGACTAGCAGGACAGATACGCAGTATTTT. Protein product: CASISGTSRTDTQYF. This chain uses TRBV10-2 with TRBJ2-3; 9 bases are a match to TRBD2. V was clipped by 7 bases and J by 3 bases; unmatched bases: 8. Per germline, CDR1 WSHSY and CDR2 SAAADI. CDR3 length: 15 residues.

This chain uses TRBV4-1 with TRBJ1-1; the D gene is possibly TRBD1 (6 bases). V shed 5 bases and J shed 0 bases, with 10 bases lying between them. Germline V lookup: CDR1 MGHRA, CDR2 YSYEKL. The CDR3 has 14 residues. The CDR3 here is CASSSRQVNTEAFF. In DNA form, the CDR3 reads TGCGCCAGCAGCTCTCGACAGGTGAACACTGAAGCTTTCTTT.

The chain uses TRBV9 and TRBJ1-4; the match to TRBD1 covers 7 bases. The CDR3 extends over 15 amino acids. V lost 0 bases to trimming and J lost 7 bases; unmatched junction nucleotides: 6. Germline V gene lookup returns CDR1 SGDLS and CDR2 YYNGEE. CDR3 amino acids: CASSVAPGQTEKLFF. CDR3 in DNA: TGTGCCAGCAGCGTAGCACCGGGACAGACTGAAAAACTGTTTTTT. The full variable domain, in which reference TRBV9 and TRBJ1-4 provide the parts outside the CDR3, is DSGVTQTPKHLITATGQRVTLRCSPRSGDLSVYWYQQSLDQGLQFLIQYYNGEERAKGNILERFSAQQFPDLHSELNLSSLELGDSALYFCASSVAPGQTEKLFFGSGTQLSVL.

The chain has TRBV5-1 and TRBJ2-5, with 7 bases fitting TRBD1. The CDR3 is 14 amino acids. J gave up 2 bases and V 4 bases, and 5 bases lay outside the gene matches. CDR1 SGHRS and CDR2 YFSETQ come from the germline V gene. The CDR3 protein is CASSILGQQETQYF. Here the CDR3 DNA reads TGCGCCAGCAGCATTCTGGGACAGCAAGAGACCCAGTACTTC.

This rearrangement joins TRBV5-3 to TRBJ2-1, with D maybe TRBD2 (5 bases). TRBV5-3 is an ORF for which the function is uncertain. The CDR3 is made up of 15 amino acids. V was pared by 3 bases and J by 5 bases, with 15 bases between. CDR3 protein: CARSSWPSRDNEQFF. DNA for the CDR3: TGTGCCAGAAGCTCATGGCCTAGCCGGGACAATGAGCAGTTCTTC.

V and J are TRBV9 and TRBJ2-1; the D gene is possibly TRBD2 (6 bases). The CDR3 has 16 residues. The V end was cut by 0 bases, the J end by 9 bases, with 19 bases between. The germline V gene encodes CDR1 SGDLS and CDR2 YYNGEE. The CDR3: CASSVVASGRGFEQFF. The DNA for the CDR3 is TGTGCCAGCAGCGTAGTAGCCAGCGGGCGAGGATTTGAGCAGTTCTTC.

The V call is TRBV6-5, the J call TRBJ2-7; 9 bases are a match to TRBD1. The length of the CDR3 is 14 residues. Germline V gives CDR1 MNHEY, CDR2 SVGAGI. Trimming at V came to 6 bases and at J to 3 bases, leaving 6 bases not matched to a gene. The CDR3 here is CASRSTGGSYEQYF. In nucleotides, the CDR3 is TGTGCCAGCAGATCTACAGGGGGCAGCTACGAGCAGTACTTC.

The V gene is TRBV5-5, the J gene TRBJ2-3; D gene unclear. CDR1 is SGHKS and CDR2 is YYEKEE in the germline V gene (reference sequence). This CDR3 region has 15 residues. Trimming stripped 4 bases from V and 3 bases from J, with 15 bases between. In nucleotides, the CDR3 is TGTGCCAGCAGCATCGGCCCCTTGACAACAGATACGCAGTATTTT. Residues: CASSIGPLTTDTQYF.

The chain uses TRBV9 and TRBJ2-3; no clear D gene. Germline loops: CDR1 SGDLS, CDR2 YYNGEE. V gave up 0 bases and J gave up 6 bases, with 17 bases separating them. The CDR3 loop spans 16 amino acids. CDR3 bases: TGTGCCAGCAGCGTAGCTACGTCTAGTATAAGTGATACGCAGTATTTT. Protein sequence: CASSVATSSISDTQYF.

There are a few counts of this clone. The chain is built from TRBV5-1 and TRBJ1-2, with 7 bases that match TRBD1. CDR3 length equals 13 residues. Trimming took 4 bases from V and 3 from J; bases not matched to a gene: 3. The germline V gene has CDR1 SGHRS and CDR2 YFSETQ. The CDR3 sequence: CASSAGQDYGYTF. DNA of the CDR3: TGCGCCAGCAGCGCCGGACAGGACTATGGCTACACCTTC.

The CDR3 protein is CASSDWGGNEQFF. As DNA, the CDR3 is TGTGCCAGCAGTGACTGGGGAGGGAATGAGCAGTTCTTC. This chain joins TRBV6-4 and TRBJ2-1; 7 bases match TRBD2. The ends lost 1 base at V and 7 bases at J; junction bases unmatched: 1. Per germline, CDR1 MRHNA and CDR2 SNTAGT. The CDR3 spans 13 residues.

The genes are TRBV5-6 and TRBJ2-7; the match to TRBD1 covers 7 bases. The V gene's germline CDR1 is SGHDT and CDR2 YYEEEE. This CDR3 contains 14 residues. Losses at the gene ends were 6 bases for V and 2 bases for J; bases not matched to a gene: 8. CDR3 region: CASTPGQLPYEQYF. The CDR3 bases are TGTGCCAGCACCCCGGGACAGTTACCCTACGAGCAGTACTTC.

The CDR3 here is CASSLDRGHPYEQYF. CDR3 coding DNA: TGTGCCAGCAGTCTGGACAGGGGGCACCCCTACGAGCAGTACTTC. The chain couples TRBV2 to TRBJ2-7; 11 nucleotides align to TRBD1. Trimming removed 5 bases from V and 2 bases from J; junction bases left unmatched: 5. CDR3 length: 15 amino acids. Looked up from germline, CDR1 is SNHLY and CDR2 is FYNNEI.

The rearrangement uses TRBV9 and TRBJ2-2; the D gene is possibly TRBD1 (7 bases). Germline CDR1 SGDLS, CDR2 YYNGEE. Trimming removed 4 bases from V and 3 bases from J, with 19 bases in between. The CDR3 is made up of 17 amino acids. Here the CDR3 DNA reads TGTGCCAGCAGCTGGGGGGCGGCAGGGGGAGACACCGGGGAGCTGTTTTTT. Its translation: CASSWGAAGGDTGELFF.

The chain has TRBV6-5 and TRBJ1-6; 7 bases fit TRBD1. The CDR3 runs to 15 residues. With 4 bases clipped from V and 8 bases from J, the junction kept 8 bases outside the gene matches. The germline V gene has CDR1 MNHEY and CDR2 SVGAGI. As DNA, the CDR3 is TGTGCCAGCAGTTTGACAGGGTACGCTCATTCACCCCTCCACTTT. Protein: CASSLTGYAHSPLHF.

This clone appeared a few times. V usage is TRBV19 and J usage is TRBJ2-7; 14 bases align to TRBD2. This CDR3 is built from 19 residues. Germline-derived CDR1 and CDR2 are LNHDA and SQIVND (reference sequence). Germline trimming cut 10 bases from V and 2 bases from J; bases unmatched to any gene: 19. The CDR3 sequence is CATRTSGTSGSSYPYEQYF. Written as DNA, the CDR3 is TGTGCCACTAGGACGTCCGGGACTAGCGGGAGTTCATATCCCTACGAGCAGTACTTC.

This chain uses TRBV30 with TRBJ1-3, with D unresolved. The germline V gene encodes CDR1 GTSNPN and CDR2 SVGIG (reference sequence). Trimming stripped 0 bases from V and 0 bases from J, with 21 bases between. The CDR3 consists of 19 residues. The CDR3 sequence is CAWSVRLQEKRRSGNTIYF. The DNA for the CDR3 is TGTGCCTGGAGTGTACGACTCCAAGAGAAGAGGCGCTCTGGAAACACCATATATTTT.

V and J are TRBV7-9 and TRBJ1-1; 7 bases match TRBD1. CDR1 and CDR2 (germline): SEHNR, FQNEAQ (reference sequence). This CDR3 has 15 residues. The junction had 11 bases not matched to a gene; V was cut back by 5 bases and J by 5 bases. The CDR3 region is CASSGTRQGGTEAFF. In DNA form, the CDR3 reads TGTGCCAGCAGCGGAACTCGACAGGGTGGGACTGAAGCTTTCTTT.

The rearrangement uses TRBV11-2 and TRBJ2-7, with 14 positions matching TRBD2. The CDR3 has 20 residues. V shed 0 bases, J shed 5 bases, and the junction held 15 bases outside the gene matches. CDR1 is SGHAT and CDR2 is FQNNGV in the germline V gene. The CDR3 DNA follows: TGTGCCAGCAGCTTAGATCCCCTCGGGGGGACTAGCGGGAGACGCGACGAGCAGTACTTC. It translates to CASSLDPLGGTSGRRDEQYF.

The CDR3 bases are TGTGCCAGCACCCTCGGCAGGGGATATGGCTACACCTTC. Its protein is CASTLGRGYGYTF. The chain couples TRBV28 to TRBJ1-2; D may be TRBD1 (6 bases). The ends were cut back, 7 bases at V and 5 bases at J, with 14 bases in the middle. CDR1 MDHEN and CDR2 SYDVKM come from the germline V gene. The CDR3 is 13 amino acids.

The V and J genes are TRBV5-4 and TRBJ2-6; D is possibly TRBD2 (6 bases). This CDR3 contains 13 residues. V gave up 10 bases and J gave up 2 bases, with 10 bases separating them. Germline loops: CDR1 SGHNT, CDR2 YYREEE (reference sequence). The CDR3 DNA reads TGTGCCCAGCGGAGGGCTGGGGCCAACGTCCTGACTTTC. Its protein is CAQRRAGANVLTF.

The chain carries TRBV10-2 and TRBJ1-5; D perhaps matches TRBD1 (5 bases). This CDR3 is built from 13 residues. CDR1 and CDR2 from the germline V gene are WSHSY and SAAADI. Trimming stripped 4 bases from V and 6 bases from J, with 10 bases between. The CDR3 sequence is CASSGQGGQPQHF. The DNA of the CDR3 is TGCGCCAGCAGTGGGCAGGGAGGTCAGCCCCAGCATTTT.

The chain recombines TRBV7-8 with TRBJ1-4; D remains ambiguous. The CDR3 is 15 residues long. The germline gives CDR1 SGHVS, CDR2 FQNEAQ. V was trimmed by 1 base and J by 8 bases, leaving 14 bases between them. This chain's CDR3 is CASSLERGLGEKLFF. The CDR3 bases are TGTGCCAGCAGCTTAGAAAGAGGGCTAGGGGAAAAACTGTTTTTT.